This T cell receptor beta chain was recovered during a study of graft-versus-host responses after intestinal transplantation. Study in general: Each recipient received anti-thymocyte globulin induction, then tacrolimus and steroids for approximately three years. General study findings and limits: An association linked early post-transplant HvG declines with peak circulating GvH clone levels.

This clone occurred a few times. From germline, CDR1 is SGHNT and CDR2 YYREEE (reference sequence). The V end was cut by 1 base, the J end by 2 bases, with 12 bases between. CDR3 length: 15 residues. Only in-frame clones appear in the TCRdb table, and some are missing; sequencing was by immunoSEQ multiplex PCR. The data show 11,000 to 15,000 clones, roughly 30% seen once. The authors plated approximately 200,000 CFSE-labeled responder cells with approximately 200,000 irradiated, violet-dye-labeled stimulator cells. This chain joins TRBV5-4 and TRBJ2-5; TRBD1 or TRBD2 may be the D gene (5 bases each). Material: alloreactive CD4+ T cells from a mixed lymphocyte reaction culture, obtained before intestinal transplant. Subset here: CFSE-low proliferating T cells sorted from approximately 6-day pre-transplant mixed lymphocyte reaction (GvH or HvG direction). This sequence was found in a human patient who received an intestinal transplant. The CDR3 coding sequence is TGTGCCAGCAGCTTGTTGGGACGGATACAAGAGACCCAGTACTTC. Translation: CASSLLGRIQETQYF.